Below are 18 T cell receptor beta chains sequenced from a single sample in a study of cytomegalovirus exposure and HLA in healthy donors. The study ran its PCR with 60 Vbeta and 13 Jbeta primers. Profiling relied on immunoSEQ multiplex PCR, and the TCRdb table lists in-frame clones only, not all of them. The sample has roughly 97,000 clones, more than 75% seen once; the top ten hold approximately 1.5%. The sample taken for sequencing was PBMCs. The receptors here all came from a woman between 35 and 50 years old in good health and CMV-seronegative.

V gene TRBV10-3 combines with J gene TRBJ2-7, with 9 positions matching TRBD1. This CDR3 is 13 amino acids long. V trimming: 10 bases; J trimming: 4 bases; junction bases outside the gene matches: 8. Germline CDR1 is ENHRY and CDR2 is SYGVKD. The CDR3 reads CANRDREVYEQYF. The CDR3 DNA is TGTGCCAACCGGGACAGGGAGGTATACGAGCAGTACTTC.

This clone was found once. DNA of the CDR3: TGTGCCAGCAGCTTGACAGGGGCCGACAGCATTCAGTACTTC. Protein sequence: CASSLTGADSIQYF. The chain employs TRBV7-2 and TRBJ2-4; 8 bases are a match to TRBD1. The germline V gene encodes CDR1 SGHTA and CDR2 FQGNSA. V lost 3 bases and J lost 9; bases outside the gene matches: 7. The CDR3 is made up of 14 amino acids.

J is TRBJ2-3 and V is TRBV29-1, with D unresolved. The CDR3 runs 11 residues. Germline V lookup: CDR1 SQVTM, CDR2 ANQGSEA. V was clipped by 7 bases and J by 3 bases, with 8 bases between them. CDR3 DNA: TGCAGCGCCATCGGGACAGATACGCAGTATTTT. As protein: CSAIGTDTQYF.

The chain combines TRBV2 with TRBJ2-5; no clear D gene. V dropped 11 bases and J dropped 5 bases, with 12 bases sitting between them. The CDR3 length is 11 residues. CDR1 SNHLY and CDR2 FYNNEI come from the germline V gene. This CDR3 is CASRQAETQYF. The CDR3, as DNA: TGTGCCTCCCGGCAGGCGGAGACCCAGTACTTC.

The rearrangement uses TRBV7-6 and TRBJ1-2, with TRBD1 as a possible D gene (6 bases). V lost 3 bases, J lost 4 bases, and 9 bases lay in between. The CDR3 is made up of 13 amino acids. Germline-derived CDR1 and CDR2 are SGHVS and FNYEAQ. CDR3 loop: CASSLGAFYGYTF. The CDR3 DNA is TGTGCCAGCAGCTTGGGGGCCTTCTATGGCTACACCTTC.

The chain employs TRBV2 and TRBJ2-6; D perhaps matches TRBD2 (6 bases). This CDR3 has 14 amino acids. Between the trimmed V and J ends, which lost 6 bases and 0 bases, there was a span of 6 bases. CDR1 is SNHLY, CDR2 FYNNEI, per germline. CDR3 DNA sequence: TGTGCCAGCAGGGGAGGCTCTGGGGCCAACGTCCTGACTTTC. This sequence encodes CASRGGSGANVLTF.

The chain couples TRBV7-9 to TRBJ2-7; 10 positions agree with TRBD2. The J segment lost 6 bases and the V segment lost 4 bases, leaving 6 bases of the junction unmatched. The germline V gene encodes CDR1 SEHNR and CDR2 FQNEAQ (reference sequence). The CDR3 spans 14 residues. This CDR3 is CASSSLAGASEQYF. For the CDR3, the DNA is TGTGCCAGCAGCTCCCTAGCGGGAGCCTCCGAGCAGTACTTC.

The J gene is TRBJ2-3, the V gene TRBV9; 8 bases fit TRBD1. V lost 4 bases, J lost 4 bases, and 11 bases stayed unmatched. The CDR3 spans 16 residues. The V gene's germline CDR1 is SGDLS and CDR2 YYNGEE. CDR3 in amino acids: CASSPTGVRIADTQYF. In DNA form, the CDR3 reads TGTGCCAGCAGCCCGACAGGGGTGAGGATCGCAGATACGCAGTATTTT.

This rearrangement joins TRBV30 to TRBJ2-3; 9 bases map to TRBD2. Trimming took 0 bases from V and 2 from J; bases not matched to a gene: 6. In germline, CDR1 is GTSNPN, CDR2 SVGIG (reference sequence). The CDR3 covers 16 residues. As DNA, the CDR3 is TGTGCCTGGAGTGTAGGAGCGGGAGGCGTCACAGATACGCAGTATTTT. Translation: CAWSVGAGGVTDTQYF.

This chain links TRBV27 with TRBJ2-7; maybe TRBD1 (6 bases). Germline lookup yields CDR1 MNHEY and CDR2 SMNVEV (reference sequence). CDR3 size: 13 residues. Trimming cost V 2 bases and J 4 bases, with 9 bases left between them. The CDR3 DNA reads TGTGCCAGCAGTTTAGACAGGTCATACGAGCAGTACTTC. Translating it yields CASSLDRSYEQYF.

The CDR3 sequence: CASSLALPTTGDTEAFF. In nucleotides, the CDR3 is TGTGCCAGCAGCTTAGCGCTCCCAACGACAGGGGACACTGAAGCTTTCTTT. The gene calls are TRBV11-1 and TRBJ1-1; 8 bases fit TRBD1. The CDR3 runs 17 residues. The ends lost 0 bases at V and 3 bases at J; junction bases unmatched: 9. The germline CDR1 and CDR2 sequences are SGHAT and FQDESV (reference sequence).

The chain uses TRBV28 and TRBJ2-7; a possible D gene is TRBD2 (6 bases). V lost 8 bases and J lost 3, with 17 bases in between. From germline, CDR1 is MDHEN and CDR2 SYDVKM. This CDR3 is 14 amino acids long. The CDR3 protein is CASRSGVLDYEQYF. Here the CDR3 DNA reads TGTGCCAGCCGATCGGGAGTCCTCGACTACGAGCAGTACTTC.

The sample holds a few counts of this clone. The chain has TRBV5-5 and TRBJ1-1, with D possibly TRBD1 on 6 matching bases. This CDR3 contains 17 residues. Germline CDR1 and CDR2: SGHKS and YYEKEE (reference sequence). With 5 bases removed from V and 10 bases from J, the gap between germline ends came to 30 bases. This chain's CDR3 is CASRSPLQGIEIGGAFF. The CDR3 bases are TGTGCCAGCAGGTCCCCTCTACAGGGAATAGAAATTGGGGGAGCTTTCTTT.

This clone turned up a few times. The V call is TRBV27, the J call TRBJ2-5; 14 nucleotides agree with TRBD2. CDR1 is MNHEY, CDR2 SMNVEV, per germline (reference sequence). The CDR3 loop spans 16 amino acids. The ends lost 9 bases at V and 2 bases at J; junction bases unmatched: 8. The CDR3 loop is CASGLAGGSGQETQYF. The CDR3 DNA is TGTGCCAGTGGACTAGCGGGAGGCTCAGGGCAAGAGACCCAGTACTTC.

V is TRBV14 and J is TRBJ1-1; possibly TRBD1 for D (5 bases). Trimming took off 1 base at V and 4 bases at J, with 13 bases between the two ends. Germline V gene data show CDR1 as SGHDN and CDR2 as FVKESK. This CDR3 has 15 amino acids. The DNA of the CDR3 is TGTGCCAGCAGCCAAGCCGCGGGGGAAGGCACTGAAGCTTTCTTT. Translated: CASSQAAGEGTEAFF.

This chain joins TRBV9 and TRBJ2-2; 9 nucleotides line up with TRBD2. Germline V CDR1 and CDR2: SGDLS, YYNGEE. The CDR3 length is 19 residues. Trimming cost V 3 bases and J 6 bases; bases outside gene matches: 18. The CDR3 DNA sequence: TGTGCCAGCAGCGGTCCATCCCAAGACTCTAGCGGGGATCCCGGGGAGCTGTTTTTT. Translating gives CASSGPSQDSSGDPGELFF. The full variable domain, its missing parts supplied by reference TRBV9 and TRBJ2-2, is DSGVTQTPKHLITATGQRVTLRCSPRSGDLSVYWYQQSLDQGLQFLIQYYNGEERAKGNILERFSAQQFPDLHSELNLSSLELGDSALYFCASSGPSQDSSGDPGELFFGEGSRLTVL.

The genes are TRBV27 and TRBJ2-5; TRBD2 matches at 9 bases. The end of the DNA fits TRBJ2-7 better, so the J call may be wrong. Per the germline V gene, CDR1 is MNHEY and CDR2 is SMNVEV (reference sequence). The CDR3 covers 15 residues. CDR3 coding DNA: TGTGCCAGCAGTTTTTTAGCGGGAGTCTCCTACGAGCAGTACTTC. It is translated as CASSFLAGVSYEQYF.

This clone was counted only a few times. The chain joins TRBV5-1 to TRBJ2-7; 11 nucleotides match TRBD1. V shed 5 bases, J shed 7 bases, and the junction held 5 bases outside the gene matches. The CDR3 has 13 residues. The germline gives CDR1 SGHRS, CDR2 YFSETQ. Written as DNA, the CDR3 is TGCGCCAGCAGAGTGGGACAGGGGGGTGAGCAGTACTTC. Translating it yields CASRVGQGGEQYF.